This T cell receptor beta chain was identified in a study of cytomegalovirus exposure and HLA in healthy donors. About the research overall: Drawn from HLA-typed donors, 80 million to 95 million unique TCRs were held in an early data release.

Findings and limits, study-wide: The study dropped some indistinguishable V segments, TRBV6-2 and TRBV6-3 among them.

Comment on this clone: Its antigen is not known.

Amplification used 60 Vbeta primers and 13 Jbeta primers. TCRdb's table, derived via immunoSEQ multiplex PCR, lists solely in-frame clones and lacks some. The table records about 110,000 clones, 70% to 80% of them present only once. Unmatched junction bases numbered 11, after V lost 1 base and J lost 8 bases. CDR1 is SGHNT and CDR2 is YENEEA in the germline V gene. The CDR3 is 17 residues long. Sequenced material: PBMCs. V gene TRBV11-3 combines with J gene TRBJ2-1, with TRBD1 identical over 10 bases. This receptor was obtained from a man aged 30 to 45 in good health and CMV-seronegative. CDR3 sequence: CASSLGAGTGVGDEQFF. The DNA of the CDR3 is TGTGCCAGCAGCTTAGGGGCCGGGACAGGGGTGGGGGATGAGCAGTTCTTC.